What follows is one TCR beta chain and its context. The data were obtained in a study of CD8 T cells in Susac syndrome. V was pared by 6 bases and J by 6 bases, with 15 bases between. This CDR3 has 15 residues. The RNA input was roughly 0.45 to 1 ug, and it was reverse transcribed with random hexamers. The CDR3 of TCR beta was amplified by immunoSEQ multiplex PCR across 54 Vbeta and 13 Jbeta. TCRdb re-analysed the immunoSEQ multiplex PCR reads in MiXCR, keeping a single row per CDR3 protein. This table has roughly 160,000 distinct CDR3 sequences, about 94% appearing once. The authors sequenced TCR beta from blood CD8+ and CD4+ T cells. In contrast to the negatively isolated CD8+ and CD4+ T cells, TEMRA cells were FACS-enriched.

The sequencing sample was made of CD4+ T cells from PBMCs. This chain joins TRBV12-3 or TRBV12-4 and TRBJ1-6; a possible D gene is TRBD1 (5 bases). This TCR derives from a human donor in good health. This chain's CDR3 is CASRPDAGTNSPLHF. The DNA for the CDR3 is TGTGCCAGCAGGCCGGACGCGGGGACTAATTCACCCCTCCACTTT.